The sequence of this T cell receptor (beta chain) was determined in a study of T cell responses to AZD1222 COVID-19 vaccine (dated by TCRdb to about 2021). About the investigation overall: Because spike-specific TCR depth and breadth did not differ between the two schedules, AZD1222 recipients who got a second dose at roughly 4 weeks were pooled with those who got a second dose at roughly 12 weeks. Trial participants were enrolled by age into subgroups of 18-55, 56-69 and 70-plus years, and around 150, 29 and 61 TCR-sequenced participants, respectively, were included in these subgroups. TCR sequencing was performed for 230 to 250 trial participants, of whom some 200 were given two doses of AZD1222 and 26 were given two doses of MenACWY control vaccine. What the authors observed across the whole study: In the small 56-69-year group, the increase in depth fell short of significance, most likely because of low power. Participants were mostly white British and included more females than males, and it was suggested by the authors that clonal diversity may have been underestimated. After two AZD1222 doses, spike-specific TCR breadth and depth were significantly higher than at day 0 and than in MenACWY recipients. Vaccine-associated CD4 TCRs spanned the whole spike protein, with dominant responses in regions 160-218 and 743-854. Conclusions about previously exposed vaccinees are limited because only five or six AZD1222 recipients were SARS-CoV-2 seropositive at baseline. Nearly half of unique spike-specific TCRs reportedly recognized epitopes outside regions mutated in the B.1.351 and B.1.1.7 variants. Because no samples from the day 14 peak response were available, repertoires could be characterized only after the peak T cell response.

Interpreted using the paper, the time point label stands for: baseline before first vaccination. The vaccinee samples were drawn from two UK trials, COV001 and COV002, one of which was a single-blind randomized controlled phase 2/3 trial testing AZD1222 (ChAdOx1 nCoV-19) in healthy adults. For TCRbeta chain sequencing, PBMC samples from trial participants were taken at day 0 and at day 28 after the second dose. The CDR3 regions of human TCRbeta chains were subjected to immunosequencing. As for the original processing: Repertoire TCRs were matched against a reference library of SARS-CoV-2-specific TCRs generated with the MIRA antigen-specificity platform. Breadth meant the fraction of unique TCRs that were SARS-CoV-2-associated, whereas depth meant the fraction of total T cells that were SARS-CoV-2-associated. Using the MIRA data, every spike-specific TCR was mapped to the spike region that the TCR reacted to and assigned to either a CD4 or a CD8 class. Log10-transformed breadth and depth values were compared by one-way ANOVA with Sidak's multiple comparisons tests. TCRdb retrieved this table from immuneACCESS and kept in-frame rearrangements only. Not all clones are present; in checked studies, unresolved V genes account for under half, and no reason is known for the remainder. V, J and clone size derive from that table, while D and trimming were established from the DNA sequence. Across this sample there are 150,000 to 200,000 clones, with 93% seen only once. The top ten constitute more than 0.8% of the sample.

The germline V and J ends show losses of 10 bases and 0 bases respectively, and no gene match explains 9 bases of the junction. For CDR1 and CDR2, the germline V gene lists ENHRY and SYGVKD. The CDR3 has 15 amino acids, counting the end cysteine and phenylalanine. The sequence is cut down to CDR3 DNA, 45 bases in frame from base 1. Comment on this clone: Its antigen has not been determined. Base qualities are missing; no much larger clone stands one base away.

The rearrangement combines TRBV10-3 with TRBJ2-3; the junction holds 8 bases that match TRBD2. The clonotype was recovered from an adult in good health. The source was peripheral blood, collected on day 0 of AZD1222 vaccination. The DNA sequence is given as TGTGCCACCGCGGGGGGATTTACTAGCACAGATACGCAGTATTTT. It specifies CATAGGFTSTDTQYF.